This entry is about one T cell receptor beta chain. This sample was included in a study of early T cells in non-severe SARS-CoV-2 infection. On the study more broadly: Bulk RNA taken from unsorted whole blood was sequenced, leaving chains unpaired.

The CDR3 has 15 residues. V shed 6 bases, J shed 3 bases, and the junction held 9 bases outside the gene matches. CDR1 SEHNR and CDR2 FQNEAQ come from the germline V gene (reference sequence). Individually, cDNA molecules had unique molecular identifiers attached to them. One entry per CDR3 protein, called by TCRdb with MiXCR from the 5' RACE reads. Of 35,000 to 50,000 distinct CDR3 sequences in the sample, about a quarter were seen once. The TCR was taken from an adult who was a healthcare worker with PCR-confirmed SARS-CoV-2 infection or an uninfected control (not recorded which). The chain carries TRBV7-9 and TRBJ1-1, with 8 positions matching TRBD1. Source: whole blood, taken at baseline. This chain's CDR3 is CASSPTGQGDTEAFF. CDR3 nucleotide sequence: TGTGCCAGCAGTCCAACCGGACAGGGAGACACTGAAGCTTTCTTT.